The entry that follows covers one T cell receptor beta chain sequence. Its antigen is currently not known. Per-nucleotide qualities are absent, and no much larger clonotype sits a single base away. The data were taken from a study of CD8+ T cells in alopecia areata (dated by TCRdb to the late 2010s). For context, the study as a whole: The treated patients, all with moderate-to-severe alopecia areata, were enrolled in an open-label pilot trial of oral tofacitinib given at 5 to 10 mg twice daily. TCRbeta CDR3 regions were amplified by immunoSEQ multiplex PCR using 35 Vbeta forward and 13 Jbeta reverse primers. Clonality in the scalp was compared among normal scalp (n=4), patchy alopecia areata scalp (n=8), and alopecia totalis/universalis scalp (n=8). To study T cell clonal expansion in alopecia areata, the researchers applied high-throughput TCRbeta sequencing to both the C3H/HeJ mouse model and human patients. Patients stayed on tofacitinib for 6 to 18 months and then had 6 months of follow-up off drug so that delayed response and recurrence could be assessed. Biopsies were taken from tofacitinib-treated patients at baseline and again at 4 and 24 weeks into treatment, and several of those patients also had a later scalp biopsy. For the treated patients, the SALT score, which quantifies what percentage of scalp surface area is affected, served as the measure of disease severity. Scalp tissue and sorted CD4+ and CD8+ peripheral blood T cells from patchy and totalis/universalis alopecia areata patients and from healthy controls were covered by human TCRbeta sequencing. The RNA source kit depended on sample type: the PAXgene miRNA kit for fixed scalp, the miRNeasy kit for PBMCs, and the RNeasy kit for mouse skin.

The time point label for this specimen denotes: around 29 days on oral tofacitinib. What this sample's treatment or condition label stands for: oral pan-JAK inhibitor, 5-10 mg twice daily. Peripheral blood and lesional scalp punch biopsies were obtained from patients with alopecia areata. PBMCs were isolated by density centrifugation and stained for CD3, CD4 and CD8, and CD4+ and CD8+ T cells were sorted on a FACSAria. Libraries came from the immunoSEQ multiplex PCR assay. RNA was extracted from all samples and reverse transcribed into cDNA, which served as template for TCR sequencing. SuperScript III was used to make first-strand cDNA, primed with a 2:1 mix of oligo-dT and random hexamers. A synthetic immune receptor repertoire was used to gauge amplification bias, and whatever bias remained was removed computationally. The original pipeline was this. Raw reads were preprocessed to remove errors, and CDR3 was defined by IMGT conventions from the conserved cysteine to phenylalanine. Clonality was computed as 1 minus the Shannon entropy, with the entropy normalized by log2 of the number of productive unique TCRs. Scalp TCRbeta sequences were cross-referenced with sorted blood CD4 and CD8 repertoires so that the CD4 or CD8 identity of scalp clones could be inferred. Not all clones reach the TCRdb copy of this immuneACCESS table, which keeps in-frame sequences only. Checked studies attribute under half of the gap to unresolved V genes and leave the rest unexplained. The D gene and trimming were derived from the DNA, and the V and J assignments and clone size from that table. For this sample there are about 42,000 clones; roughly 65% appear just once. The top ten constitute 20% to 25% of the sample.

Overall results and qualifications from the work: Lesional scalp, especially in alopecia totalis/universalis, showed higher clonality and more expanded CD8+ clones than normal scalp, suggesting antigenic drive. During tofacitinib treatment, many expanded lesional clones stuck around in both scalp and blood, and this persistence may partly explain why relapse happens after treatment is stopped. Unlike mouse skin, which is dominated by gammadelta T cells, normal human skin has resident alphabeta T cells that are also sequenced, and this complicates analysis of the scalp TCR repertoire. Because the treated cohort was small and had just a single nonresponder, larger studies are needed to establish links between baseline CD8+ expansion and response. TCR sequences shared between patients were less clear than in mice, possibly partly because of HLA diversity in the patient population. With tofacitinib, both scalp clonality and the number of expanded CD8+ clones among the top 100 scalp clones went down significantly.

Sequences were derived from CD8+ T cells sorted from blood, sampled at week 4, from a patient treated with tofacitinib. The TCR comes from a human donor with alopecia areata.

CDR3 region: CSVVGQNYGYTF. In nucleotide form, the sequence is TGCAGCGTTGTGGGACAGAACTATGGCTACACCTTC. This chain is built from TRBV29-1 and TRBJ1-2; the junction holds 7 bases that match TRBD1. V lost 4 bases and J lost 2 bases, and the count of bases not matched to a germline gene is 1. Including cysteine and phenylalanine, the CDR3 has 12 amino acids. Just the 36-base CDR3 DNA is kept, in frame starting at base 1. Reading the germline V gene gives CDR1 SQVTM and CDR2 ANQGSEA. The reference TRBV29-1 and TRBJ1-2 proteins fill in what lies around the CDR3, so the full variable domain reads SAVISQKPSRDICQRGTSLTIQCQVDSQVTMMFWYRQQPGQSLTLIATANQGSEATYESGFVIDKFPISRPNLTFSTLTVSNMSPEDSSIYLCSVVGQNYGYTFGSGTRLTVV.